This T cell receptor beta chain was profiled in a study of T-cell reconstitution after alpha-beta-depleted transplantation in children. This CDR3 is built from 18 residues. Deletions cut 8 bases from V and 8 bases from J, with 33 bases between. Per germline, CDR1 LGHDT and CDR2 YNNKEL (reference sequence). To note about this clonotype: Being one base from a much bigger clone, this may be a read error.

TCRbeta library preparation incorporated unique molecular identifiers. TCRdb analysed the PCR reads with MiXCR anew, one entry per CDR3 protein. The table lists under 140,000 distinct CDR3 sequences, over 9% of them singletons, with around 8.5% in the top ten. The rearrangement joins TRBV3-1 to TRBJ1-2; D is possibly TRBD1 (6 bases). The receptor was isolated from a human donor who donated a stem cell graft to a child with acute lymphoblastic leukemia. The specimen comprised PBMCs from the stem cell graft donor, sampled from the stem cell graft. CDR3 sequence reads: CASCSFGGNLGWGGGYTF. In nucleotides, the CDR3 is TGTGCCAGCTGCAGTTTCGGAGGAAATTTAGGATGGGGGGGCGGCTACACCTTC.